This T cell receptor (beta chain) was obtained from a study of control samples from healthy donors and cancer patients (dated by TCRdb to 2019 to 2021). Measured from the cysteine to the phenylalanine, the CDR3 is 12 residues long. Of all the DNA, just the CDR3 is kept, 36 bases in frame from base 1. Trimming at the junction amounts to 4 bases on V and 1 base on J, and the germline ends lie 7 bases apart. From a lookup of the germline V gene (reference sequence), CDR1 and CDR2 are GTSNPN and SVGIG. In the case of this clone: The target of this receptor is not known. No much larger clone exists at a distance of one base, and base qualities are not known.

The method behind the library was the immunoSEQ multiplex PCR assay. In its TCRdb copy, this immuneACCESS table keeps in-frame sequences only and misses some clones. Where compared with another copy, unresolved V genes explain less than half of these, and the others have no known cause. The sample table records about 130,000 clones; approximately 90% of these occur just once. The ten largest clonotypes hold 2% to 2.5% of the sample. The receptor chain draws on TRBV30 and TRBJ1-1, with the D gene not clear enough to name. The sample consisted of blood. The receptor comes from a man younger than 30 in good health. The bases are TGTGCCTGGATTGCAGGGAACACTGAAGCTTTCTTT. Its coded protein is CAWIAGNTEAFF.